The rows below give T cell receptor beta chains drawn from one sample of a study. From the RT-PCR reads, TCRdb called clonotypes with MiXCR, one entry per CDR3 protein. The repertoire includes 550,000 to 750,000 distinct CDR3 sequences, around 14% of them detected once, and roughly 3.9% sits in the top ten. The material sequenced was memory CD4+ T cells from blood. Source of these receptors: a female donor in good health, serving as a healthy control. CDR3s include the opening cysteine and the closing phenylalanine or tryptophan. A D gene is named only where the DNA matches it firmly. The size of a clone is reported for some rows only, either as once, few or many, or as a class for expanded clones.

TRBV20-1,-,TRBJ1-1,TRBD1,TGCAGTGCCACAGGGGGCAAGGGGAACACTGAAGCTTTCTTT,CSATGGKGNTEAFF
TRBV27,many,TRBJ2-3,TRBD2,TGTGCCAGCAGTTTAAGCAGGACTAGCGGCGCAGATACGCAGTATTTT,CASSLSRTSGADTQYF
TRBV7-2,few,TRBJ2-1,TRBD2,TGTGCCAGCAGCTTAGTGCGTAGCGGGAGAACAACTTCCTACAATGAGCAGTTCTTC,CASSLVRSGRTTSYNEQFF
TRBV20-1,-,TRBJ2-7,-,TGCAGTGCTAGGTGGGCGGGAAGCTCCTACGAGCAGTACTTC,CSARWAGSSYEQYF
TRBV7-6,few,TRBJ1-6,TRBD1,TGTGCCAGCAGCATAGGGACAGAACCTAATTCACCCCTCCACTTT,CASSIGTEPNSPLHF
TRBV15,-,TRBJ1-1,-,TGTGCCACCAGCCCCCGAGGGGGGCGGACTGAAGCTTTCTTT,CATSPRGGRTEAFF
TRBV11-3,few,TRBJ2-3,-,TGTGCCAGCAGCCGAGACCGGGACTGGGGCGATACGCAGTATTTT,CASSRDRDWGDTQYF
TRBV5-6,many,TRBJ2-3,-,TGTGCCAGCAGCTTGGCCGGGGCGAATACGCAGTATTTT,CASSLAGANTQYF
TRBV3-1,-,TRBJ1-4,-,TGTGCCAGCAAGGCAGCCTTAGGGAACGAAAAACTGTTTTTT,CASKAALGNEKLFF
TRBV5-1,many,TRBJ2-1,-,TGCGCCAGCAGCAAGCCGGAAGCAGGGGCGCCGGGTGAGCAGTTCTTC,CASSKPEAGAPGEQFF
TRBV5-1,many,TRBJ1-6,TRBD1,TGCGCCAGCAGCGCGGACAGGGGTAATTCACCCCTCCACTTT,CASSADRGNSPLHF
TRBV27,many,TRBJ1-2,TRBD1,TGTGCCAGCAGTTCCGGACAGGGGGCGCCTGGCTACACCTTC,CASSSGQGAPGYTF
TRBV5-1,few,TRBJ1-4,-,TGCGCCAGCAGCGTCGGAACTGAGGATGAAAAACTGTTTTTT,CASSVGTEDEKLFF
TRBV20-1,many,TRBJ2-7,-,TGCAGTGCTAGAAGGTCCCTCGAGCAGTACTTC,CSARRSLEQYF
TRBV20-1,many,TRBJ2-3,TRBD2,TGCAGTGCTACCCATAGCGGGAGGAACACAGATACGCAGTATTTT,CSATHSGRNTDTQYF
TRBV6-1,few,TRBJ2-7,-,TGTGCCAGCAGTGAACGCTACAGCGTCTCCTACGAGCAGTACTTC,CASSERYSVSYEQYF
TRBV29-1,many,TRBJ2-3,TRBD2,TGCAGCGTTGTTTTGGCGGGAGGGGATACGCAGTATTTT,CSVVLAGGDTQYF
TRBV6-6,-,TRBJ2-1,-,TGTGCCAGCAGTTCGGAGTTCCCCCCGGGCAATGAGCAGTTCTTC,CASSSEFPPGNEQFF
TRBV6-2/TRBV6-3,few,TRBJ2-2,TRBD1,TGTGCCAGCAGTTACGAGGGGGCCAACACCGGGGAGCTGTTTTTT,CASSYEGANTGELFF
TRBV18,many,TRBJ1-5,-,TGTGCCAGCTCACTGAAGGCGACAGGAAATAGCAATCAGCCCCAGCATTTT,CASSLKATGNSNQPQHF
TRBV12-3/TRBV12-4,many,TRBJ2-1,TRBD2,TGTGCCAGCAACCCCGGACTAGCGGTTTACAATGAGCAGTTCTTC,CASNPGLAVYNEQFF
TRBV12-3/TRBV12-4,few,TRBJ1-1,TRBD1,TGTGCCAGCAAAACAGGGGGGGGCACTGAAGCTTTCTTT,CASKTGGGTEAFF
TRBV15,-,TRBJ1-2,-,TGTGCCACCAGCAGAGATCGGCCAGGCGCTAACTATGGCTACACCTTC,CATSRDRPGANYGYTF
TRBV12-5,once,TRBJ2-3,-,TGTGCTAGTGGTTTGTTTGGGGCAGATACGCAGTATTTT,CASGLFGADTQYF